This T cell receptor beta chain was retrieved from a study of blood T cell repertoires in COVID-19. The wider study: T cells, B-cell-depleted T cells, or PBMCs provided the cDNA or gDNA that served as material.

Methods used by the authors: The authors estimated nucleated cell counts from reference gene primer amplification. Generated by immunoSEQ multiplex PCR, the TCRdb table keeps only in-frame clones and is missing some. V, J and clone size were drawn from that table, and D and trimming were deduced from the DNA. The data show tens of thousands of clones, around 85% seen once. Sequences were obtained from peripheral blood. This receptor was obtained from a man aged 70 or older with acute or convalescent COVID-19.

CDR3: CASGRIAGQDEQYF. Written as DNA, the CDR3 is TGTGCTAGTGGCCGGATAGCGGGGCAGGACGAGCAGTACTTC. The V call is TRBV12-5, the J call TRBJ2-7; TRBD2 agrees at 8 bases. V was clipped by 6 bases and J by 5 bases; unmatched bases: 9. Germline V gene data show CDR1 as LGHNT and CDR2 as FRNRAP. The CDR3 has 14 amino acids.